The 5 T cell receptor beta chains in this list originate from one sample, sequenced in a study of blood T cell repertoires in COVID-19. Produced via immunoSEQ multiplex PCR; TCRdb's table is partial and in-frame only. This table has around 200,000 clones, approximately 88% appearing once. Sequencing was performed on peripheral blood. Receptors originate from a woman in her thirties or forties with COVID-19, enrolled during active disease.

The CDR3 coding sequence is TGTGCCAGCAGCCAAGGCACTCCAGCGGGGGGGGATCGAGAGACCCAGTACTTC. As protein: CASSQGTPAGGDRETQYF. The genes are TRBV3-1 (or the pseudogene TRBV3-2) and TRBJ2-5, with TRBD2 identical over 10 bases. Germline V CDR1 and CDR2: LGHDT, YNNKEL (reference sequence). This CDR3 has 18 amino acids. V was pared by 1 base and J by 4 bases, with 12 bases of the junction left unmatched.

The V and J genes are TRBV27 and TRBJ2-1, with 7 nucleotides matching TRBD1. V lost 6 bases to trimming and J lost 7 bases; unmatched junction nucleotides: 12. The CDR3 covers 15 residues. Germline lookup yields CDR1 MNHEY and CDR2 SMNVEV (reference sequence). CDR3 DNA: TGTGCCAGCAGGACTCTTGGGACAGTAACTAATGAGCAGTTCTTC. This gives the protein CASRTLGTVTNEQFF.

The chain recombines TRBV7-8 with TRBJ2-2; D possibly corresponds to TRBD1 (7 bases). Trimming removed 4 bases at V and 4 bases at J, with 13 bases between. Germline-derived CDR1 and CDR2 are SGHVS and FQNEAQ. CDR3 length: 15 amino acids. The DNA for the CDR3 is TGTGCCAGCAGCTCCCGACAGGGAGGCACCGGGGAGCTGTTTTTT. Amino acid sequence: CASSSRQGGTGELFF.

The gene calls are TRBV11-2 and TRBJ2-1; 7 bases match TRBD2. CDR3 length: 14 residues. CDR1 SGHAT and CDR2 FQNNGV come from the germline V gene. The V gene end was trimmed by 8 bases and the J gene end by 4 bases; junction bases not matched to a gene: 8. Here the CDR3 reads CASQKREGYNEQFF. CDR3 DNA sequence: TGTGCCAGCCAAAAAAGGGAGGGGTACAATGAGCAGTTCTTC.

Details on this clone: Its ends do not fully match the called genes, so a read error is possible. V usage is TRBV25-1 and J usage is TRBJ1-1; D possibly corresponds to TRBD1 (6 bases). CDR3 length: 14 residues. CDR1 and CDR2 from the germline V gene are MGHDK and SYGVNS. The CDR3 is CASSELGGNTEAFF. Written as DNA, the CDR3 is TGTGCCAGCAGCGAATTAGGGGGGAACACTGAAGCTTTCTTT.